Detailed here is one T cell receptor (beta chain). Antigen: not known. This record belongs to a study of shared clonotypes between healthy human individuals. Overall study: A donor's plate count was three for CD4 naive and three for CD4 memory; CD8 naive had two and CD8 memory one.

General observations from the study: The researchers took only blood, and tissue repertoires probably look different. An effect of sequencing depth on clonotype sharing among donors was expected.

Profiled with immunoSEQ multiplex PCR; TCRdb holds only in-frame clones, not every one. The top ten clones hold roughly 0.57% of a sample with 1 million to 1.3 million clones, 75% to 85% of them seen once. Trimming shortened V by 8 bases and J by 2 bases, and 16 bases separated the two germline ends. CDR1 is SGHTA and CDR2 is FQGNSA in the germline V gene. This CDR3 has 15 residues. This clonotype was sampled from a man in his late teens or twenties in good health. Some clones in this sample may be carry-over from other donors' samples. Material: memory CD4+ T cells from PBMCs. The subset was: CD45RA-negative fraction. The V gene is TRBV7-2, the J gene TRBJ2-4, with D perhaps TRBD2 (6 bases). The CDR3 loop reads CASGRRDYPKNIQYF. CDR3 DNA sequence: TGTGCCAGCGGGCGGAGGGATTACCCCAAAAACATTCAGTACTTC.